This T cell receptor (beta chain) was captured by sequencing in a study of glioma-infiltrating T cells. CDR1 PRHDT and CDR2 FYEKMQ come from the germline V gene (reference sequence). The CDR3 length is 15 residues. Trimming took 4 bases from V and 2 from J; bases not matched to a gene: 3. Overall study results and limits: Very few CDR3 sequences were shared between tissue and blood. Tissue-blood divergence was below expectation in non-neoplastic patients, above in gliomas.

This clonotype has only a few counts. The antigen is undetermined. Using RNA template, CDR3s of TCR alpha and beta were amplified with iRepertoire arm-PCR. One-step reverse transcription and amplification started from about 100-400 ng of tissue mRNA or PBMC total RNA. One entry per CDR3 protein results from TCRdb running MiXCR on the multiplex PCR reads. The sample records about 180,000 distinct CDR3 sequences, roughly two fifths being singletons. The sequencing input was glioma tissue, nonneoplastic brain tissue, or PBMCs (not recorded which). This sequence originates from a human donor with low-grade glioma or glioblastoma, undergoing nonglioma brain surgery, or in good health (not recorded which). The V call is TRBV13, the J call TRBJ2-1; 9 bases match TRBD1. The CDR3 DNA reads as TGTGCCAGCAGCTGGGGACAGGGCGCCTACAATGAGCAGTTCTTC. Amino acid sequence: CASSWGQGAYNEQFF.